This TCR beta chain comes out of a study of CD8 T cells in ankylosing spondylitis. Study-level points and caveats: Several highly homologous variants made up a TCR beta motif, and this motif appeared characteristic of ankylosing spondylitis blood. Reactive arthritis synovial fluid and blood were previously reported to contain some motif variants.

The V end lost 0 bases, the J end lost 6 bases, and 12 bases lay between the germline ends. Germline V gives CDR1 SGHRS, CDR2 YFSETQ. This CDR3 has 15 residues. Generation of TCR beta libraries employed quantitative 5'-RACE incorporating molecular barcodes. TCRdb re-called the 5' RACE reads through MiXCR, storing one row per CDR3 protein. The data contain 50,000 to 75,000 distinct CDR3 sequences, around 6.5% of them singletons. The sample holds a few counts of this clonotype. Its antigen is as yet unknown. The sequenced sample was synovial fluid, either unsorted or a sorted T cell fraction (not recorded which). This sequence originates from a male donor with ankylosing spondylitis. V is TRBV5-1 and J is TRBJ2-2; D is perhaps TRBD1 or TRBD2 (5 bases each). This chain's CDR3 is CASSLVQGEAGELFF. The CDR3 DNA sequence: TGCGCCAGCAGCTTGGTGCAGGGAGAGGCCGGGGAGCTGTTTTTT. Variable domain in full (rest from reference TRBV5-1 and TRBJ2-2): KAGVTQTPRYLIKTRGQQVTLSCSPISGHRSVSWYQQTPGQGLQFLFEYFSETQRNKGNFPGRFSGRQFSNSRSEMNVSTLELGDSALYLCASSLVQGEAGELFFGEGSRLTVL.